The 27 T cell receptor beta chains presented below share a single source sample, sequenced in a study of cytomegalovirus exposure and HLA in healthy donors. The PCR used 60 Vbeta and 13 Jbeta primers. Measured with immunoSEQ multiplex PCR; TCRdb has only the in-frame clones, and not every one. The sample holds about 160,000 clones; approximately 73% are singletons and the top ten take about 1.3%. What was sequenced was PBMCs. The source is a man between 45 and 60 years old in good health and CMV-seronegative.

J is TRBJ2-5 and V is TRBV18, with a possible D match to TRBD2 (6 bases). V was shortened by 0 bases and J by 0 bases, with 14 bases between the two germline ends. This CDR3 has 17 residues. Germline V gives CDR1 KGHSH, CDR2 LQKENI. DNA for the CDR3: TGTGCCAGCTCACCACCGGTCCGGGACTTCTACCAAGAGACCCAGTACTTC. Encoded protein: CASSPPVRDFYQETQYF.

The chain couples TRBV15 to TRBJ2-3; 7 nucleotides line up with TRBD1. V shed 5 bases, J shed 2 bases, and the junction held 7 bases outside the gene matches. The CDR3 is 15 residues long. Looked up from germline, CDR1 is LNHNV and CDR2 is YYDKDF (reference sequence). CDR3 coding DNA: TGTGCCACCAGCTATCGGGACAGCGTCACAGATACGCAGTATTTT. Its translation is CATSYRDSVTDTQYF.

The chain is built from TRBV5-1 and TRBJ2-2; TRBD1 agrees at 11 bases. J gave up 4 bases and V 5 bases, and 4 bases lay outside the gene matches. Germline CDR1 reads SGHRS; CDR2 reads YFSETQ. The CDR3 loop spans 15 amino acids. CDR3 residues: CASRPGTGGTGELFF. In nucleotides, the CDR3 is TGCGCCAGCAGACCCGGGACAGGGGGCACCGGGGAGCTGTTTTTT. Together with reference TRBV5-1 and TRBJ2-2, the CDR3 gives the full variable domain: KAGVTQTPRYLIKTRGQQVTLSCSPISGHRSVSWYQQTPGQGLQFLFEYFSETQRNKGNFPGRFSGRQFSNSRSEMNVSTLELGDSALYLCASRPGTGGTGELFFGEGSRLTVL.

CDR3 sequence reads: CSVEGGWDTQYF. In nucleotides, the CDR3 is TGCAGCGTTGAAGGCGGGTGGGATACGCAGTATTTT. The chain uses TRBV29-1 and TRBJ2-3, with D possibly TRBD2 on 5 matching bases. The V end lost 1 base, the J end lost 6 bases, and 8 bases lay between the germline ends. CDR1 and CDR2 from the germline V gene are SQVTM and ANQGSEA. The CDR3 sequence is 12 residues long.

The CDR3 coding sequence is TGTGCCAGCACCAGCGGTGGGGGCAGGGGAGGGTCCGAGCAGTACTTC. Translated, it gives CASTSGGGRGGSEQYF. The chain links TRBV28 to TRBJ2-7, with a possible D match to TRBD2 (7 bases). Germline CDR1 and CDR2: MDHEN and SYDVKM. Trimming shortened V by 7 bases and J by 6 bases, and 25 bases separated the two germline ends. The CDR3 is made up of 16 amino acids. The complete variable domain, with remaining parts taken from reference TRBV28 and TRBJ2-7, reads DVKVTQSSRYLVKRTGEKVFLECVQDMDHENMFWYRQDPGLGLRLIYFSYDVKMKEKGDIPEGYSVSREKKERFSLILESASTNQTSMYLCASTSGGGRGGSEQYFGPGTRLTVT.

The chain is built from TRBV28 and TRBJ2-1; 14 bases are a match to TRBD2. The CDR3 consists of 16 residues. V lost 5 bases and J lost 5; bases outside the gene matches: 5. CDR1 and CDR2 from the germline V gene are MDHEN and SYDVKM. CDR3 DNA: TGTGCCAGCAGTCCCAGGGGACTAGCGGGGGACAATGAGCAGTTCTTC. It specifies CASSPRGLAGDNEQFF. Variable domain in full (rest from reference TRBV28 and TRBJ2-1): DVKVTQSSRYLVKRTGEKVFLECVQDMDHENMFWYRQDPGLGLRLIYFSYDVKMKEKGDIPEGYSVSREKKERFSLILESASTNQTSMYLCASSPRGLAGDNEQFFGPGTRLTVL.

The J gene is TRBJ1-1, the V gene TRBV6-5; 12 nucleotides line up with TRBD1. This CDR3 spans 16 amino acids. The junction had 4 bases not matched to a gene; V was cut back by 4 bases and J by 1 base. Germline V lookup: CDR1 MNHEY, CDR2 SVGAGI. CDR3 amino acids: CASSSRDRGPNTEAFF. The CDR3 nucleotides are TGTGCCAGCAGTTCCCGGGACAGGGGGCCGAACACTGAAGCTTTCTTT.

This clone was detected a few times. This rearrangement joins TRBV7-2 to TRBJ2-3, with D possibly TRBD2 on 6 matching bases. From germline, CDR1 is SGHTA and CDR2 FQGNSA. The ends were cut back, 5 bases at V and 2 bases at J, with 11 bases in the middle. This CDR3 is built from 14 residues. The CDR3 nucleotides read TGTGCCAGCAGCCTTGCGGGGCTCACAGATACGCAGTATTTT. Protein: CASSLAGLTDTQYF.

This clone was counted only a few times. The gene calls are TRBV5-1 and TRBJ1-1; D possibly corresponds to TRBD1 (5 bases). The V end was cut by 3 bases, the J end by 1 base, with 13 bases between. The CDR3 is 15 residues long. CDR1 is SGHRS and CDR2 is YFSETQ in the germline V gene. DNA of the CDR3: TGCGCCAGCAGCTCTGGGGGGACCCAGAACACTGAAGCTTTCTTT. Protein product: CASSSGGTQNTEAFF. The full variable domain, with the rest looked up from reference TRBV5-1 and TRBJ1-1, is KAGVTQTPRYLIKTRGQQVTLSCSPISGHRSVSWYQQTPGQGLQFLFEYFSETQRNKGNFPGRFSGRQFSNSRSEMNVSTLELGDSALYLCASSSGGTQNTEAFFGQGTRLTVV.

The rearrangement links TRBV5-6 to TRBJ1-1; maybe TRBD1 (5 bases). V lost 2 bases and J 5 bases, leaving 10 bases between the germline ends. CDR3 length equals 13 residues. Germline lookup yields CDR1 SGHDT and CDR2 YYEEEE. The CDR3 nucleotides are TGTGCCAGCAGCTTAGGGGCTGGTACTGAAGCTTTCTTT. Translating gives CASSLGAGTEAFF.

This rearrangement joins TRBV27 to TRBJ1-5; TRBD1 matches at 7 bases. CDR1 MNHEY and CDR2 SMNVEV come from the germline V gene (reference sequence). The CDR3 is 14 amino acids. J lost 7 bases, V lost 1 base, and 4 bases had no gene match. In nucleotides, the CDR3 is TGTGCCAGCAGTTTATTACAGGGGAACCAGCCCCAGCATTTT. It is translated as CASSLLQGNQPQHF.

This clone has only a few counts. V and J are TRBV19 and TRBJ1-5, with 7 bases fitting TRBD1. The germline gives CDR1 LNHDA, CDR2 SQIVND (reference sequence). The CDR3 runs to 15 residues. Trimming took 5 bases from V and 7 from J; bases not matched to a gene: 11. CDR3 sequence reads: CASSLPEAGGQPQHF. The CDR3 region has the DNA TGTGCCAGTAGTCTCCCAGAAGCAGGGGGACAGCCCCAGCATTTT. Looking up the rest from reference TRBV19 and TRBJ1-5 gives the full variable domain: DGGITQSPKYLFRKEGQNVTLSCEQNLNHDAMYWYRQDPGQGLRLIYYSQIVNDFQKGDIAEGYSVSREKKESFPLTVTSAQKNPTAFYLCASSLPEAGGQPQHFGDGTRLSIL.

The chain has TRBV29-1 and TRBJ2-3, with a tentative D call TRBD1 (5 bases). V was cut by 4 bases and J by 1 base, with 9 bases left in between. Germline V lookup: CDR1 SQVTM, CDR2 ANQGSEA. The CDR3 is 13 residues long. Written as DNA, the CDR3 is TGCAGCGTTGTAGGGGCAGGCACAGATACGCAGTATTTT. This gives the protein CSVVGAGTDTQYF.

The chain's CDR3 is CASRSGTSGAGTDTQYF. In DNA form, the CDR3 reads TGTGCCAGCAGGTCCGGGACTAGCGGGGCGGGCACAGATACGCAGTATTTT. V gene TRBV5-5 combines with J gene TRBJ2-3; 13 bases are shared with TRBD2. The CDR3 covers 17 residues. The V gene's germline CDR1 is SGHKS and CDR2 YYEKEE (reference sequence). Unmatched junction bases numbered 7, after V lost 5 bases and J lost 1 base.

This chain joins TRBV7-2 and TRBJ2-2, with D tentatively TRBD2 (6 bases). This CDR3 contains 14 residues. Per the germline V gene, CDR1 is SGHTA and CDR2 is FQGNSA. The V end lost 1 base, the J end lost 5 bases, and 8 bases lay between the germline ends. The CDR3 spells CASSLDGGTGELFF. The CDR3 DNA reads TGTGCCAGCAGCTTAGATGGGGGGACCGGGGAGCTGTTTTTT.

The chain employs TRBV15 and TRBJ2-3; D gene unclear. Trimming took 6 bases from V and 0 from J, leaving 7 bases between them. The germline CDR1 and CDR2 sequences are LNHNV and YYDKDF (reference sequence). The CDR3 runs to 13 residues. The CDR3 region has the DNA TGTGCCACCAGTCCCCCTAGCACAGATACGCAGTATTTT. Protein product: CATSPPSTDTQYF.

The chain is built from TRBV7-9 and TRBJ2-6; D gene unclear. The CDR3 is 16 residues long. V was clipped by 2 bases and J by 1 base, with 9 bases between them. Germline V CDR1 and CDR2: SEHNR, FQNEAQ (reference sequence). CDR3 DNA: TGTGCCAGCAGCTTACCTTTCCAGTCTGGGGCCAACGTCCTGACTTTC. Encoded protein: CASSLPFQSGANVLTF.

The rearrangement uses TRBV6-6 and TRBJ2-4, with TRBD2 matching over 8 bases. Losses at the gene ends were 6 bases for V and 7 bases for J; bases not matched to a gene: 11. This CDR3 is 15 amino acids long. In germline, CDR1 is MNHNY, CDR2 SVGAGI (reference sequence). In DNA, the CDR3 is TGTGCCAGCAGGGAGGTCGGGGGGGCTGGGAACATTCAGTACTTC. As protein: CASREVGGAGNIQYF.

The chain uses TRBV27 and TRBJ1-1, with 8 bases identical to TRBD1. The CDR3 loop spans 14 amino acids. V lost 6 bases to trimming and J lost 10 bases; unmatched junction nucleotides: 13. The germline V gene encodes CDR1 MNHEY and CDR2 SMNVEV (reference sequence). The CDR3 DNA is TGTGCCAGCAGCCCGGACAGGGTTTCTCTCCGAGCTTTCTTT. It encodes CASSPDRVSLRAFF.

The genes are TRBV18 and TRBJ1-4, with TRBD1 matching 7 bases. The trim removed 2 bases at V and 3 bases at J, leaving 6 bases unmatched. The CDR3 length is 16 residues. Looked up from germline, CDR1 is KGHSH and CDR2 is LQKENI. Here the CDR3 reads CASSPTRTGANEKLFF. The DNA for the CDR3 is TGTGCCAGCTCACCAACCAGGACAGGCGCTAATGAAAAACTGTTTTTT.

The CDR3 sequence is CASSPGVTGEKLFF. The DNA of the CDR3 is TGTGCCAGCAGCCCGGGTGTGACCGGGGAAAAACTGTTTTTT. V is TRBV7-2 and J is TRBJ1-4, with D uncertain. This CDR3 is 14 amino acids long. Trimming stripped 5 bases from V and 8 bases from J, with 15 bases between. Germline V CDR1 and CDR2: SGHTA, FQGNSA.

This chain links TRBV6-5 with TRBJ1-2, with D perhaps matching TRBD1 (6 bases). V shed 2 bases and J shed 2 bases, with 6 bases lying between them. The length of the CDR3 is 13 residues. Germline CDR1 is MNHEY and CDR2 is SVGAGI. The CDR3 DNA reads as TGTGCCAGCAGTTACGGACAGAACTATGGCTACACCTTC. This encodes CASSYGQNYGYTF.

This CDR3 is CASSGGLNQPQHF. The CDR3 nucleotides are TGTGCCAGCAGTGGAGGGCTCAATCAGCCCCAGCATTTT. This rearrangement joins TRBV2 to TRBJ1-5; D remains unclear. Germline CDR1 reads SNHLY; CDR2 reads FYNNEI. Trimming stripped 4 bases from V and 3 bases from J, with 7 bases between. The CDR3 consists of 13 residues. The full variable domain, with the rest looked up from reference TRBV2 and TRBJ1-5, is EPEVTQTPSHQVTQMGQEVILRCVPISNHLYFYWYRQILGQKVEFLVSFYNNEISEKSEIFDDQFSVERPDGSNFTLKIRSTKLEDSAMYFCASSGGLNQPQHFGDGTRLSIL.

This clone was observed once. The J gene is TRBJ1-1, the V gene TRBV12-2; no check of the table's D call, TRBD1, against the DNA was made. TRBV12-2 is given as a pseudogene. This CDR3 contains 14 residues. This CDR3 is CASRLHRRNTEAFF. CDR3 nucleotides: TGTGCAAGTCGCTTACACAGGAGGAACACTGAAGCTTTCTTT.

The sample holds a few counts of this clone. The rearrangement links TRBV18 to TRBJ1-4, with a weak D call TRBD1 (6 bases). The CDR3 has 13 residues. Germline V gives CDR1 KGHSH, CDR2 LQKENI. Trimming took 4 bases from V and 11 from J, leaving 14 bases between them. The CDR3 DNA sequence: TGTGCCAGCTCACGGGTACAGGGCCCCAAACTGTTTTTT. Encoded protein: CASSRVQGPKLFF.

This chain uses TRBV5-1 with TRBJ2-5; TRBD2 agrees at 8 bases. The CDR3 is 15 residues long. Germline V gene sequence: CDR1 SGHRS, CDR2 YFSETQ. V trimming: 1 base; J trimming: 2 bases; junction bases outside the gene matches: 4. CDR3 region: CASSLQRGTQETQYF. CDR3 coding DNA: TGCGCCAGCAGCTTGCAGCGGGGGACGCAAGAGACCCAGTACTTC.

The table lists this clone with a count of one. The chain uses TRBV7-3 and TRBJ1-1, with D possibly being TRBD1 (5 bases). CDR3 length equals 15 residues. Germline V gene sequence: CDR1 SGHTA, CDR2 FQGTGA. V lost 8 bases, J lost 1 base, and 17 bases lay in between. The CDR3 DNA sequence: TGTGCCAGCTCCCCTCGGGGGGGGAGGAACACTGAAGCTTTCTTT. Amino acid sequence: CASSPRGGRNTEAFF.